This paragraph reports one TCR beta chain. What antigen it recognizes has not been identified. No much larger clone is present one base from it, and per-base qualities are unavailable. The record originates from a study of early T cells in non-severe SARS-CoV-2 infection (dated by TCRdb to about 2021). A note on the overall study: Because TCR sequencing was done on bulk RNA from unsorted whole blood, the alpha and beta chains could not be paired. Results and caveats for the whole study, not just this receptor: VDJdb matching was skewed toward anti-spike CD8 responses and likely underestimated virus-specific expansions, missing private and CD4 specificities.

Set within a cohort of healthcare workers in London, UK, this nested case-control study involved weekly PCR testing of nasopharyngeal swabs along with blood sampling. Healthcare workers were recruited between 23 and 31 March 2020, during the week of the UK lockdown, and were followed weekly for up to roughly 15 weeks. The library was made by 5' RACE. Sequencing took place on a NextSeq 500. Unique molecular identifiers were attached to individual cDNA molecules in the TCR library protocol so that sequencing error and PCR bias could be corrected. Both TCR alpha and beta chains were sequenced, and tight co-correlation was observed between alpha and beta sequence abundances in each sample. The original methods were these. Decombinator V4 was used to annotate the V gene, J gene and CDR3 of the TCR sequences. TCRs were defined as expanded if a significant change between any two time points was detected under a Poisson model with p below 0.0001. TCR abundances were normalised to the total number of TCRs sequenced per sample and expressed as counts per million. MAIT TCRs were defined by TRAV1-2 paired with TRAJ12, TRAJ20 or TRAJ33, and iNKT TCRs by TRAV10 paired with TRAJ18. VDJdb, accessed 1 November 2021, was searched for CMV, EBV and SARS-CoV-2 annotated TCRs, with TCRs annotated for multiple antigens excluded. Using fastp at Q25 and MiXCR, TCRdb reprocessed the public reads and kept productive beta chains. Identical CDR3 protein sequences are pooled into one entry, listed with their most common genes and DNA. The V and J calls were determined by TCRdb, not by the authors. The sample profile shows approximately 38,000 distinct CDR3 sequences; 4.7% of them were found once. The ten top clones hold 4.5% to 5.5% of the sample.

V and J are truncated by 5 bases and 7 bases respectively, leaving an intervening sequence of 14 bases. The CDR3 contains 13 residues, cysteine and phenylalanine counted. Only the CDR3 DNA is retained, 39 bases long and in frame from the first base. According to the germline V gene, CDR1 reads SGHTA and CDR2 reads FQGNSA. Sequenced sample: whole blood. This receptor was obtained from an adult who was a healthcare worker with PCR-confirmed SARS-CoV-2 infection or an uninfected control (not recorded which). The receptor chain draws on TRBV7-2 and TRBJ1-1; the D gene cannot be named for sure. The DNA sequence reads TGTGCCAGCAGCCCCGGTCGAGCAATTGAAGCTTTCTTT. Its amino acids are CASSPGRAIEAFF.